This T cell receptor beta chain was retrieved from a study of blood T cell repertoires in COVID-19. Study as a whole: Acute and convalescent COVID-19 specimens originated in the United States, Italy and Spain. From T cells, B-cell-depleted T cells, or PBMCs came the material, which was cDNA or gDNA.

Using immunoSEQ multiplex PCR, the repertoire was profiled, and TCRdb retains in-frame clones only, with some absent. The sample shows hundreds of thousands of clones, around 84% of them seen only once. The source of this sequence is a man between 45 and 60 years old with acute or convalescent COVID-19. The source material was peripheral blood.

The CDR3 region is CASSRLAGGFVEQYF. In DNA form, the CDR3 reads TGTGCCAGCAGTCGACTAGCGGGGGGGTTTGTCGAGCAGTACTTC. The gene calls are TRBV2 and TRBJ2-7, with 14 positions matching TRBD2. Looked up from germline, CDR1 is SNHLY and CDR2 is FYNNEI. Unmatched junction bases numbered 6, after V lost 5 bases and J lost 6 bases. The CDR3 totals 15 residues.